These T cell receptor beta chains were read from a single sample in a study of control samples from healthy donors and cancer patients. Assay used: immunoSEQ multiplex PCR; TCRdb lists only in-frame clones, some missing. The data show approximately 74,000 clones, about 94% seen once. Sequenced input: blood. These TCRs come from a young woman in good health. Each CDR3 is given without its conserved first and last residue. Fields, in order: V gene, J gene, CDR3 protein.

TRBV6-5	TRBJ2-1	ATQVLGNEQF
TRBV15	TRBJ1-1	ATSRAPRGPNTEAF
TRBV29-1	TRBJ1-1	SVRQGFRNTEAF
TRBV6-5	TRBJ2-1	ASTYSAASSYNEQF
TRBV7-2	TRBJ1-3	ASSLRGSSGNTIY
TRBV7-8	TRBJ1-6	ASSSPGTPKIHPSGVSPLH
TRBV5-1	TRBJ2-6	ASSLIDSGANVLT
TRBV7-2	TRBJ2-2	ASSPDRVTGELF
TRBV7-3	TRBJ1-1	ASSPSSSLPAAF
TRBV6-6	TRBJ2-1	ASSFVTGGNEQF
TRBV6-5	TRBJ1-5	ASRPQGGPGREH
TRBV9	TRBJ1-3	ASSLDRDGNTIY
TRBV29-1	TRBJ1-2	SVAVAGYGYT
TRBV6-6	TRBJ2-5	ASCFRERQETQY
TRBV4-1	TRBJ1-3	ASSQGPGNTIY
TRBV6-1	TRBJ1-1	ASSETGYTEAF
TRBV7-8	TRBJ1-4	ASSLVTGLGEKLF
TRBV7-3	TRBJ2-1	ASGATLNNEQF
TRBV24-1	TRBJ1-5	ATSAAAGDNQPQH
TRBV2	TRBJ2-7	ASSDDRGGHEQY
TRBV6-5	TRBJ1-3	ASTQGNTIY
TRBV5-4	TRBJ2-5	ASSSQGAWETQY
TRBV11-1	TRBJ1-2	ASSPRQSYGYT
TRBV4-1	TRBJ1-5	ASSQGERSNQPQH
TRBV5-6	TRBJ2-1	ASSLLNEQF
TRBV6-5	TRBJ1-4	ASSYSYLGEKLF
TRBV6-5	TRBJ1-4	ASSRTGTSNEKLF
TRBV6-6	TRBJ2-2	ATTGVGELF
TRBV24-1	TRBJ1-2	ATSQPDRGYGYT
TRBV6-5	TRBJ1-2	ASSPSDGNGYT
TRBV28	TRBJ1-1	ASRAVLNTEAF
TRBV5-8	TRBJ1-4	ASLWAGDEKLF
TRBV2	TRBJ1-1	ASNIQGGVGTEAF
TRBV7-2	TRBJ1-5	ASSSRGDQPQH
TRBV5-5	TRBJ2-1	ASRKLGGGGARNEQF
TRBV9	TRBJ1-1	ASSVVEDVNTEAF
TRBV3-1/TRBV3-2	TRBJ1-5	ASSHQGGDQPQH
TRBV6-1	TRBJ1-1	ASRELQVRGNTEAF
TRBV10-3	TRBJ1-5	AISDEGLGNQPQH
TRBV3-1/TRBV3-2	TRBJ2-1	ASSARSGEQF
TRBV30	TRBJ1-2	AWSVKRLVGYGYT